Below, 26 T cell receptor beta chains from the same sample are listed, as sequenced in a study of T cell repertoires in ileal Crohn's disease. Some clones are missing from TCRdb's copy, which holds only in-frame ones; the method was immunoSEQ multiplex PCR. This table holds around 6,000 clones, 70% to 80% found once. Sequences were obtained from ileal tissue. These receptors originate from an adult with Crohn's disease.

The V and J genes are TRBV13 and TRBJ2-7, with 8 bases lining up with TRBD2. Losses at the gene ends were 1 base for V and 3 bases for J; bases not matched to a gene: 2. Germline V gives CDR1 PRHDT, CDR2 FYEKMQ (reference sequence). This CDR3 is 14 amino acids long. CDR3 nucleotide sequence: TGTGCCAGCAGCTTAGCAGGGACTAGCTACGAGCAGTACTTC. Amino acids: CASSLAGTSYEQYF.

The chain links TRBV28 to TRBJ2-7; 9 bases line up with TRBD2. CDR1 is MDHEN, CDR2 SYDVKM, per germline. The CDR3 extends over 15 amino acids. Unmatched junction bases numbered 6, after V lost 3 bases and J lost 3 bases. As DNA, the CDR3 is TGTGCCAGCAGTTTGGGGACTAGCTGGAGCTACGAGCAGTACTTC. Its protein is CASSLGTSWSYEQYF.

V gene TRBV4-2 combines with J gene TRBJ2-1, with 14 nucleotides matching TRBD2. Trimming removed 1 base from V and 10 bases from J; junction bases left unmatched: 6. The CDR3 sequence is 16 residues long. Germline V lookup: CDR1 LGHNA, CDR2 YNFKEQ. The CDR3 coding sequence is TGTGCCAGCAGCCAAGGGGGACTAGCGGGAGTGAGCGAGCAGTTCTTC. Protein sequence: CASSQGGLAGVSEQFF.

This chain connects TRBV28 to TRBJ1-1; D uncertain. This CDR3 is built from 14 residues. V was pared by 7 bases and J by 1 base, with 13 bases between. Germline CDR1 MDHEN, CDR2 SYDVKM. CDR3 region: CASTTGVPNTEAFF. The CDR3 bases are TGTGCCAGCACCACGGGTGTCCCGAACACTGAAGCTTTCTTT. Complete variable domain (other parts from reference TRBV28 and TRBJ1-1): DVKVTQSSRYLVKRTGEKVFLECVQDMDHENMFWYRQDPGLGLRLIYFSYDVKMKEKGDIPEGYSVSREKKERFSLILESASTNQTSMYLCASTTGVPNTEAFFGQGTRLTVV.

The CDR3, as DNA: TGTGCCAGCAGCTTGAAACGAGAGAACACTGAAGCTTTCTTT. Its translation: CASSLKRENTEAFF. The V and J genes are TRBV5-4 and TRBJ1-1; D unresolved. CDR1 is SGHNT, CDR2 YYREEE, per germline (reference sequence). CDR3 length: 14 amino acids. The V end lost 1 base, the J end lost 1 base, and 8 bases lay between the germline ends.

This clone was counted only a few times. The chain employs TRBV27 and TRBJ2-2; 13 bases are a match to TRBD2. With 1 base clipped from V and 1 base from J, the junction kept 0 bases outside the gene matches. This CDR3 comprises 17 residues. In germline, CDR1 is MNHEY, CDR2 SMNVEV (reference sequence). CDR3: CASSLWTSGRNTGELFF. CDR3 DNA sequence: TGTGCCAGCAGTTTATGGACTAGCGGGAGGAACACCGGGGAGCTGTTTTTT.

The gene calls are TRBV5-1 and TRBJ1-5; D unclear. V lost 8 bases, J lost 1 base, and 13 bases lay in between. This CDR3 has 14 residues. Germline CDR1 is SGHRS and CDR2 is YFSETQ. Here the CDR3 reads CASNKTRSNQPQHF. The CDR3 DNA is TGCGCCAGTAACAAAACGCGGAGCAATCAGCCCCAGCATTTT.

V gene TRBV18 combines with J gene TRBJ2-7; TRBD2 is a possible D gene (5 bases). CDR1 is KGHSH and CDR2 is LQKENI in the germline V gene. V was pared by 6 bases and J by 2 bases, with 11 bases between. The CDR3 loop spans 13 amino acids. CDR3 region: CASSLRRAYEQYF. The CDR3 DNA sequence: TGTGCCAGCTCCCTACGGCGGGCCTACGAGCAGTACTTC.

This chain's CDR3 is CATRSGREADTQYF. As DNA, the CDR3 is TGTGCCACCCGATCGGGGCGGGAGGCAGATACGCAGTATTTT. The V and J genes are TRBV7-2 and TRBJ2-3; TRBD2 aligns across 8 bases. Germline-derived CDR1 and CDR2 are SGHTA and FQGNSA. The ends lost 10 bases at V and 4 bases at J; junction bases unmatched: 10. This CDR3 spans 14 amino acids.

The V and J genes are TRBV5-1 and TRBJ2-1, with D unresolved. The germline V gene has CDR1 SGHRS and CDR2 YFSETQ. V was pared by 0 bases and J by 12 bases, with 16 bases between. The CDR3 runs 14 residues. The CDR3 region is CASSLVFAVAGQFF. CDR3 DNA: TGCGCCAGCAGCTTGGTTTTTGCCGTAGCCGGGCAGTTCTTC.

This chain connects TRBV9 to TRBJ2-7; D is unclear. Germline loops: CDR1 SGDLS, CDR2 YYNGEE. The CDR3 is 13 residues long. With 0 bases removed from V and 6 bases from J, the gap between germline ends came to 10 bases. The CDR3 nucleotides are TGTGCCAGCAGCGTAGCGGGTGGTAGCGAGCAGTACTTC. Protein: CASSVAGGSEQYF.

This chain uses TRBV7-3 with TRBJ2-6; a possible D gene is TRBD2 (6 bases). This CDR3 comprises 16 residues. CDR1 is SGHTA, CDR2 FQGTGA, per germline. Trimming removed 2 bases from V and 0 bases from J, with 8 bases in between. Here the CDR3 DNA reads TGTGCCAGCAGCTTAGGAGGGATCTCTGGGGCCAACGTCCTGACTTTC. Its translation: CASSLGGISGANVLTF.

The V call is TRBV5-8, the J call TRBJ2-1; possible D gene TRBD1, 5 bases. The CDR3 totals 12 residues. Per germline, CDR1 SGHTS and CDR2 YDEGEE. The V and J ends lost 4 bases and 13 bases respectively, with 15 bases between them. This CDR3 is CASSLTDRPQFF. CDR3 DNA sequence: TGTGCCAGCAGCCTCACCGACAGACCTCAGTTCTTC.

The rearrangement joins TRBV18 to TRBJ1-2; no reliable D call. Trimming shortened V by 3 bases and J by 1 base, and 6 bases separated the two germline ends. The CDR3 runs 13 residues. Germline V gene sequence: CDR1 KGHSH, CDR2 LQKENI. The CDR3 DNA follows: TGTGCCAGCTCACCGGCAGATAACTATGGCTACACCTTC. It is translated as CASSPADNYGYTF.

This rearrangement joins TRBV25-1 to TRBJ2-7; 8 positions match TRBD2. The CDR3 runs 14 residues. CDR1 and CDR2 (germline): MGHDK, SYGVNS. The V segment lost 4 bases and the J segment 2 bases; nucleotides outside the gene matches: 4. The CDR3: CASSVSGSTYEQYF. CDR3 DNA: TGTGCCAGCAGTGTAAGCGGGAGTACCTACGAGCAGTACTTC.

The rearrangement joins TRBV5-6 to TRBJ2-1; TRBD1 is a possible D gene (6 bases). The V end lost 3 bases, the J end lost 12 bases, and 10 bases lay between the germline ends. CDR1 SGHDT and CDR2 YYEEEE come from the germline V gene. This CDR3 comprises 11 residues. CDR3 amino acids: CASSSRQAQFF. The CDR3 DNA reads TGTGCCAGCAGCTCCCGACAGGCGCAGTTCTTC.

J is TRBJ1-6 and V is TRBV5-6; D unresolved. Germline V lookup: CDR1 SGHDT, CDR2 YYEEEE. The CDR3 has 15 amino acids. The V and J ends lost 2 bases and 8 bases respectively, with 14 bases between them. CDR3 nucleotides: TGTGCCAGCAGCTTTTGGGGTACGAGGGATTCACCCCTCCACTTT. Its protein is CASSFWGTRDSPLHF.

The chain couples TRBV5-1 to TRBJ1-4; D call uncertain. V dropped 0 bases and J dropped 2 bases, with 11 bases sitting between them. There are 16 residues in the CDR3. Germline loops: CDR1 SGHRS, CDR2 YFSETQ. The CDR3 DNA is TGCGCCAGCAGCTTGGCCCCACCCGGGACTAATGAAAAACTGTTTTTT. Protein sequence: CASSLAPPGTNEKLFF. Drawing the rest from reference TRBV5-1 and TRBJ1-4, the complete variable domain is KAGVTQTPRYLIKTRGQQVTLSCSPISGHRSVSWYQQTPGQGLQFLFEYFSETQRNKGNFPGRFSGRQFSNSRSEMNVSTLELGDSALYLCASSLAPPGTNEKLFFGSGTQLSVL.

This chain joins TRBV7-2 and TRBJ2-5; D is perhaps TRBD2 (6 bases). V dropped 1 base and J dropped 0 bases, with 18 bases sitting between them. The germline gives CDR1 SGHTA, CDR2 FQGNSA. CDR3 length: 18 residues. As DNA, the CDR3 is TGTGCCAGCAGCTTAGTTCATCTTGCGGGGAGGTACCAAGAGACCCAGTACTTC. Translated, it gives CASSLVHLAGRYQETQYF.

This clone was seen a handful of times. The J gene is TRBJ1-1, the V gene TRBV28, with 9 bases identical to TRBD1. V was pared by 7 bases and J by 4 bases, with 10 bases of the junction left unmatched. The CDR3 spans 15 residues. Germline V lookup: CDR1 MDHEN, CDR2 SYDVKM. This CDR3 reads CASTRPGQGGTEAFF. The CDR3 nucleotides are TGTGCCAGCACCAGACCGGGACAGGGAGGCACTGAAGCTTTCTTT. Supplemented by reference TRBV28 and TRBJ1-1, the full variable domain reads DVKVTQSSRYLVKRTGEKVFLECVQDMDHENMFWYRQDPGLGLRLIYFSYDVKMKEKGDIPEGYSVSREKKERFSLILESASTNQTSMYLCASTRPGQGGTEAFFGQGTRLTVV.

The chain combines TRBV11-3 with TRBJ2-1, with 11 bases identical to TRBD1. The CDR3 runs to 16 residues. Germline V gene data show CDR1 as SGHNT and CDR2 as YENEEA. Trimming cost V 5 bases and J 3 bases; bases outside gene matches: 6. As DNA, the CDR3 is TGTGCCAGCAGCCTAACCGGGACAGGGGGCTACAATGAGCAGTTCTTC. The encoded protein is CASSLTGTGGYNEQFF.

V usage is TRBV30 and J usage is TRBJ2-5; D is ambiguous. The CDR3 is 13 residues long. Germline V gives CDR1 GTSNPN, CDR2 SVGIG (reference sequence). Trimming pared 1 base from V and 5 bases from J, leaving 11 bases between. In DNA form, the CDR3 reads TGTGCCTGGAGTGGGGTATCGAGGGAGACCCAGTACTTC. Protein product: CAWSGVSRETQYF.

The chain combines TRBV6-5 with TRBJ2-3; D is unresolved. Germline-derived CDR1 and CDR2 are MNHEY and SVGAGI. The CDR3 is 11 amino acids. The V end lost 3 bases, the J end lost 6 bases, and 4 bases lay between the germline ends. CDR3 sequence reads: CASSYRDTQYF. The CDR3 DNA reads as TGTGCCAGCAGTTATCGGGATACGCAGTATTTT.

CDR3 coding DNA: TGTGCCAGCAGCAGGACAGGGGGCGCGGGGATTGTTCTGTTTTTT. Translating it yields CASSRTGGAGIVLFF. This rearrangement joins TRBV11-2 to TRBJ2-2; 11 bases are a match to TRBD1. Germline V gene data show CDR1 as SGHAT and CDR2 as FQNNGV. CDR3 size: 15 residues. The V and J ends lost 5 bases and 14 bases, in that order; junction bases with no gene match: 13.

V usage is TRBV10-1 and J usage is TRBJ2-4; TRBD1 is a possible D gene (5 bases). The CDR3 has 15 residues. Trimming removed 4 bases at V and 0 bases at J, with 10 bases between. Germline CDR1 and CDR2: WNHNN and SYGVQD (reference sequence). CDR3 amino acids: CASSADTLAKNIQYF. CDR3 nucleotides: TGCGCCAGCAGTGCGGACACCCTAGCCAAAAACATTCAGTACTTC.

This chain connects TRBV6-4 to TRBJ1-1; 7 nucleotides line up with TRBD1. The V segment lost 8 bases and the J segment 1 base; nucleotides outside the gene matches: 7. CDR3 length equals 14 residues. Germline V gives CDR1 MRHNA, CDR2 SNTAGT. CDR3 bases: TGTGCCAGCTCTGCCGGGACAGAGAACACTGAAGCTTTCTTT. It yields the protein CASSAGTENTEAFF.